This T cell receptor beta chain was recorded in a study of T cell clonotyping in hematopoietic cell transplantation. The CDR3 runs to 16 residues. The table came from immunoSEQ multiplex PCR; TCRdb's copy has only in-frame clones and leaves some out. The sample yields several thousand clones, about 88% seen once. A word on this clone: Its matching antigen is unknown.

Indicated time point: recipient sample about 28 days before transplant, after cytoreduction. General study findings and limits: No sorting was done, leaving CD4 and CD8 contributions mixed.

The sequence came from a woman between 55 and 75 years old with acute myeloid leukemia. Some clones in this sample may be carry-over from other donors' samples. The specimen was peripheral blood mononuclear cells, collected before stem cell transplant. The genes are TRBV21-1 and TRBJ2-3; the table's D call, TRBD2, has no DNA check behind it. TRBV21-1 is recorded as a pseudogene. The CDR3 DNA is TGTGCCAGTTCCCAGGGACTCCGAGGGGCCACAGATACGCAGTATTTT. It specifies CASSQGLRGATDTQYF.